These 9 T cell receptor beta chains were all obtained from the same sample, sequenced in a study of T cell clones after liver transplantation. The protocol was immunoSEQ multiplex PCR, while the TCRdb copy is restricted to in-frame clones and leaves out a portion. The table has 77,000 or so clones, about 80% seen once. Sequencing used CD4+ T cells from blood, obtained 12 months after liver transplant. Receptors originate from a human patient who received a liver transplant. Some T cells may be the graft donor's.

In its sample, this clone was seen once. The chain couples TRBV7-2 to TRBJ2-5; 11 nucleotides line up with TRBD2. CDR3 size: 17 residues. V shed 1 base, J shed 4 bases, and the junction held 8 bases outside the gene matches. Germline assignment: CDR1 SGHTA and CDR2 FQGNSA. As DNA, the CDR3 is TGTGCCAGCAGCTTAGGACTAGCGGGACCTCAGGGAGAGACCCAGTACTTC. It specifies CASSLGLAGPQGETQYF.

The V call is TRBV18, the J call TRBJ2-1, with 13 bases fitting TRBD2. The CDR3 consists of 17 residues. Losses at the gene ends were 1 base for V and 9 bases for J; bases not matched to a gene: 9. Germline V CDR1 and CDR2: KGHSH, LQKENI. CDR3 DNA sequence: TGTGCCAGCTCACCACAAGTCGGACTAGCGGGAGCGGGTGAGCAGTTCTTC. Translated, it gives CASSPQVGLAGAGEQFF.

This chain links TRBV27 with TRBJ1-4, with TRBD1 matching 10 bases. The junction had 9 bases not matched to a gene; V was cut back by 6 bases and J by 8 bases. The CDR3 is made up of 15 amino acids. CDR1 MNHEY and CDR2 SMNVEV come from the germline V gene (reference sequence). CDR3 loop: CASSLLGTGVEKLFF. CDR3 nucleotide sequence: TGTGCCAGCAGCCTTTTGGGGACAGGGGTAGAAAAACTGTTTTTT.

The chain has TRBV6-5 and TRBJ2-7, with TRBD2 matching over 7 bases. V lost 6 bases and J lost 5; bases outside the gene matches: 10. The germline V gene encodes CDR1 MNHEY and CDR2 SVGAGI. The CDR3 has 14 residues. CDR3 coding DNA: TGTGCCAGCAGCACCATCGCGGGAGCGGACGAGCAGTACTTC. Its translation is CASSTIAGADEQYF.

As to this clone: The junction and the germline gene differ at one end; a read error may be behind it. Here the CDR3 reads CASSLPGGERQSLAF. The CDR3 bases are TGTGCCAGCAGCTTGCCAGGGGGCGAAAGGCAGTCGTTGGCTTTC. The chain uses TRBV7-9 and TRBJ2-6; 8 nucleotides align to TRBD1. This CDR3 is built from 15 residues. The germline gives CDR1 SEHNR, CDR2 FQNEAQ (reference sequence).

V gene TRBV7-2 combines with J gene TRBJ2-7; perhaps TRBD1 as D (5 bases). Per germline, CDR1 SGHTA and CDR2 FQGNSA. The CDR3 runs 15 residues. The V end was cut by 5 bases, the J end by 2 bases, with 16 bases between. CDR3 in DNA: TGTGCCAGCAGCGAACGAATTCAGGGCGCCTACGAGCAGTACTTC. This codes for CASSERIQGAYEQYF.

V usage is TRBV28 and J usage is TRBJ2-7; TRBD1 matches at 8 bases. In germline, CDR1 is MDHEN, CDR2 SYDVKM. V gave up 11 bases and J gave up 3 bases; unmatched junction bases: 12. This CDR3 region has 14 residues. CDR3 in amino acids: CASAEQGANYEQYF. The CDR3 coding sequence is TGTGCCTCCGCCGAGCAGGGGGCGAACTACGAGCAGTACTTC.

This chain connects TRBV9 to TRBJ1-1, with D hard to call. This CDR3 region has 15 residues. Per the germline V gene, CDR1 is SGDLS and CDR2 is YYNGEE. The V end was cut by 0 bases, the J end by 3 bases, with 12 bases between. The CDR3 loop reads CASSVGGGGDTEAFF. For the CDR3, the DNA is TGTGCCAGCAGCGTAGGTGGAGGTGGTGACACTGAAGCTTTCTTT.

V is TRBV28 and J is TRBJ2-7; TRBD1 aligns across 9 bases. CDR3 length: 14 residues. In germline, CDR1 is MDHEN, CDR2 SYDVKM. V lost 5 bases and J lost 6; bases outside the gene matches: 8. CDR3 loop: CASSPGQGLAEQYF. The CDR3 bases are TGTGCCAGCAGTCCCGGACAGGGGTTGGCCGAGCAGTACTTC.